The 6 T cell receptor beta chains reported below all come from one sample, sequenced in a study of T cell responses to AZD1222 COVID-19 vaccine. The table came from immunoSEQ multiplex PCR; TCRdb's copy has only in-frame clones and leaves some out. The sample carries nearly 35,000 clones, 78% recorded once. Material: peripheral blood, obtained 28 days after the second AZD1222 dose. Source of these receptors: an adult who received the AZD1222 COVID-19 vaccine.

This clone was seen only once. V is TRBV6-6 and J is TRBJ1-4, with D unresolved. Trimming left V 5 bases short and J 7 bases short, with 11 bases between. CDR1 is MNHNY and CDR2 is SVGAGI in the germline V gene (reference sequence). The CDR3 contains 13 residues. CDR3 nucleotides: TGTGCCAGCAGTAGAAACGTCGGTGAAAAACTGTTTTTT. Its translation is CASSRNVGEKLFF.

Notes on this clone: One end of the junction is discordant with germline, which a read error may explain. The chain is built from TRBV5-4 and TRBJ2-2, with 10 nucleotides matching TRBD2. This CDR3 has 15 amino acids. The V gene's germline CDR1 is SGHNT and CDR2 YYREEE (reference sequence). The CDR3 loop is CASSRASGSTWELFF. CDR3 DNA: TGTGCCAGCAGCCGAGCTAGCGGGAGCACCTGGGAGCTGTTTTTT.

V is TRBV19 and J is TRBJ1-5; D not certain. Deletions cut 8 bases from V and 2 bases from J, with 16 bases between. The CDR3 has 15 amino acids. Germline V lookup: CDR1 LNHDA, CDR2 SQIVND (reference sequence). The CDR3 sequence is CASRSSLGGNQPQHF. DNA of the CDR3: TGTGCCAGTCGTAGCAGCCTCGGTGGCAATCAGCCCCAGCATTTT.

V usage is TRBV19 and J usage is TRBJ1-2; 8 nucleotides line up with TRBD1. V shed 6 bases and J 8 bases; nucleotides not matched to a gene: 2. CDR3 length equals 11 residues. CDR1 is LNHDA, CDR2 SQIVND, per germline (reference sequence). The CDR3 bases are TGTGCCAGTAGGACAGGGGTCGGCTACACCTTC. Translated: CASRTGVGYTF.

This clone appeared once. The chain employs TRBV19 and TRBJ1-5; perhaps TRBD1 as D (6 bases). V was shortened by 7 bases and J by 6 bases, with 19 bases between the two germline ends. Per the germline V gene, CDR1 is LNHDA and CDR2 is SQIVND (reference sequence). The CDR3 sequence is 15 residues long. CDR3 coding DNA: TGTGCCAGTAAATTGAGGGGGGCGTTGAGTCAGCCCCAGCATTTT. Amino acids: CASKLRGALSQPQHF. Supplemented by reference TRBV19 and TRBJ1-5, the full variable domain reads DGGITQSPKYLFRKEGQNVTLSCEQNLNHDAMYWYRQDPGQGLRLIYYSQIVNDFQKGDIAEGYSVSREKKESFPLTVTSAQKNPTAFYLCASKLRGALSQPQHFGDGTRLSIL.

The chain has TRBV7-8 and TRBJ2-7; no firm D call. The germline gives CDR1 SGHVS, CDR2 FQNEAQ. The CDR3 totals 15 residues. V was pared by 5 bases and J by 0 bases, with 14 bases between. The CDR3, as DNA: TGTGCCAGCAGCCCCCTGGCAGTGAGCTCCTACGAGCAGTACTTC. It yields the protein CASSPLAVSSYEQYF.